This T cell receptor beta chain was sequenced for a study of blood T cells in healthy people across ages. Germline CDR1 is SQVTM and CDR2 is ANQGSEA. The CDR3 has 14 residues. The germline V and J ends were trimmed by 6 bases and 4 bases, with 15 bases remaining between them. This clonotype was picked up a small number of times. A second about 6 to 12 cycle PCR used barcoded and J-beta primers. TCRdb recomputed calls from the 5' RACE reads with MiXCR, one row per CDR3 protein. The sample holds around 500,000 distinct CDR3 sequences, about 28% seen once. These data were likewise used in another study, on T cells of mothers and their children.

This clonotype was obtained from a boy aged 2 to 10 in good health. The sample taken for sequencing was blood. V usage is TRBV29-1 and J usage is TRBJ2-2, with D possibly TRBD2 on 6 matching bases. The CDR3 reads CSVAPGTFTGELFF. The CDR3 bases are TGCAGCGTCGCCCCCGGGACTTTCACCGGGGAGCTGTTTTTT.